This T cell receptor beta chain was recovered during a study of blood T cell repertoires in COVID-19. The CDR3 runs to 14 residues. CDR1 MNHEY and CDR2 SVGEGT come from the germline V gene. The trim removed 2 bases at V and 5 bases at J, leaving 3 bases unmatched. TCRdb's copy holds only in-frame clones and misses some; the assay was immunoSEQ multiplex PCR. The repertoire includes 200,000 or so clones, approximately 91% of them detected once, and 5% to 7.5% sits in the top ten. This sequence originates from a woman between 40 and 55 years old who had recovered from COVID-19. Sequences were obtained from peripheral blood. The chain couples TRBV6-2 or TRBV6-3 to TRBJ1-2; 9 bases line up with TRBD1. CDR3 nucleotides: TGTGCCAGCAGTTACCCGACAGGGGGTTATGGCTACACCTTC. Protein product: CASSYPTGGYGYTF.